The T cell receptor (beta chain) described here comes from a study of blood T cell repertoires in COVID-19. Looking at the study overall: Whether acute or convalescent, the COVID-19 samples came from the United States, Italy and Spain. From T cells, B-cell-depleted T cells, or PBMCs came the material, which was cDNA or gDNA.

Study processing details: Scientists estimated how many nucleated cells there were by amplifying reference gene primers. Using immunoSEQ multiplex PCR, the repertoire was profiled, and TCRdb retains in-frame clones only, with some absent. D and trimming were read from the DNA, whereas the V and J calls and clone size are those reported in that table. The sample holds 150,000 to 200,000 clones, roughly 87% seen once. The CDR3 has 15 residues. Germline loops: CDR1 SGDLS, CDR2 YYNGEE. The V gene end was trimmed by 4 bases and the J gene end by 5 bases; junction bases not matched to a gene: 10. This clonotype was obtained from a woman in her seventies with acute or convalescent COVID-19. V is TRBV9 and J is TRBJ1-1, with 8 bases matching TRBD1. The specimen was peripheral blood. CDR3 residues: CASSKQGVGYTEAFF. The DNA of the CDR3 is TGTGCCAGCAGCAAACAGGGGGTTGGTTATACTGAAGCTTTCTTT. Using reference TRBV9 and TRBJ1-1 for the parts outside the CDR3, the full variable domain is DSGVTQTPKHLITATGQRVTLRCSPRSGDLSVYWYQQSLDQGLQFLIQYYNGEERAKGNILERFSAQQFPDLHSELNLSSLELGDSALYFCASSKQGVGYTEAFFGQGTRLTVV.